The 17 T cell receptor beta chains in this list originate from one sample, sequenced in a study of T-cell memory formation after mild COVID-19. TCRdb passed the 5' RACE reads through MiXCR, listing each CDR3 protein once. The data show approximately 260,000 distinct CDR3 sequences, more than 15% seen once. The sample taken for sequencing was PBMCs or a T cell subset sorted from them (not recorded which). The receptors stem from a man younger than 35 who had mild COVID-19 (a few samples of this study predate the infection). Cell type and time point are not known.

This clonotype was observed a few times. This chain uses TRBV19 with TRBJ2-1; 10 positions match TRBD1. Germline CDR1 and CDR2: LNHDA and SQIVND (reference sequence). Trimming removed 4 bases from V and 1 base from J; junction bases left unmatched: 7. The CDR3 covers 17 residues. In DNA, the CDR3 is TGTGCCAGTAGTAGGACCGGGACAGGGGTTTCCTACAATGAGCAGTTCTTC. It codes for CASSRTGTGVSYNEQFF. The whole variable domain, filled in from reference TRBV19 and TRBJ2-1, reads DGGITQSPKYLFRKEGQNVTLSCEQNLNHDAMYWYRQDPGQGLRLIYYSQIVNDFQKGDIAEGYSVSREKKESFPLTVTSAQKNPTAFYLCASSRTGTGVSYNEQFFGPGTRLTVL.

The chain combines TRBV4-2 with TRBJ2-5; 7 nucleotides match TRBD2. V trimming: 0 bases; J trimming: 4 bases; junction bases outside the gene matches: 8. CDR1 and CDR2 (germline): LGHNA, YNFKEQ. The CDR3 loop spans 16 amino acids. The CDR3 loop is CASSQEHGGGPETQYF. The CDR3 DNA is TGTGCCAGCAGCCAAGAACACGGCGGGGGTCCAGAGACCCAGTACTTC.

The chain's CDR3 is CSAVDRTFEQYV. CDR3 in DNA: TGCAGTGCCGTGGATCGGACGTTCGAGCAGTACGTC. This chain links TRBV20-1 with TRBJ2-7, with D unresolved. From germline, CDR1 is DFQATT and CDR2 SNEGSKA (reference sequence). This CDR3 contains 12 residues. V lost 6 bases and J 6 bases, leaving 15 bases between the germline ends.

The chain joins TRBV6-1 to TRBJ2-7; TRBD2 matches at 8 bases. Looked up from germline, CDR1 is MNHNS and CDR2 is SASEGT. The CDR3 consists of 15 residues. The trim removed 6 bases at V and 0 bases at J, leaving 7 bases unmatched. CDR3 sequence: CASSLLAASSYEQYV. DNA for the CDR3: TGTGCCAGCAGCCTACTAGCGGCGAGCTCCTACGAGCAGTACGTC.

This clonotype has only a few counts. The CDR3 loop is CASSPGGLPTGELFF. CDR3 sequence (DNA): TGTGCCAGCAGTCCCGGGGGACTACCCACCGGGGAGCTGTTTTTT. The V and J genes are TRBV6-5 and TRBJ2-2, with 7 bases matching TRBD2. This CDR3 region has 15 residues. J was trimmed by 4 bases and V by 5 bases; bases with no gene match: 7. Germline CDR1 and CDR2: MNHEY and SVGAGI.

The rearrangement links TRBV4-3 to TRBJ1-6, with 7 bases matching TRBD1. Germline loops: CDR1 LGHNA, CDR2 YSLEER. The CDR3 length is 14 residues. The V and J ends lost 4 bases and 9 bases, in that order; junction bases with no gene match: 6. DNA for the CDR3: TGCGCCAGCAGCCCTCGACAGGGCGTTTCACCCCTCCACTTT. It is translated as CASSPRQGVSPLHF.

This clonotype has more than one count but fewer than ten. The chain has TRBV5-1 and TRBJ2-5; possible D gene TRBD1, 5 bases. This CDR3 comprises 13 residues. Trimming removed 1 base from V and 4 bases from J, with 8 bases in between. Germline lookup yields CDR1 SGHRS and CDR2 YFSETQ. The CDR3 loop reads CASSLLGAETQYF. CDR3 bases: TGCGCCAGCAGCTTGTTAGGGGCAGAGACCCAGTACTTC.

The gene calls are TRBV6-5 and TRBJ2-2; D unclear. The V end was cut by 0 bases, the J end by 8 bases, with 10 bases between. The CDR3 spans 14 residues. CDR1 and CDR2 from the germline V gene are MNHEY and SVGAGI. DNA for the CDR3: TGTGCCAGCAGTTACTCGAGATCTTTAGGGGAGCTGTTTTTT. Translation gives CASSYSRSLGELFF.

This clonotype was counted only a few times. The V and J genes are TRBV5-1 and TRBJ2-3; D may be TRBD1 (5 bases). CDR1 and CDR2 (germline): SGHRS, YFSETQ. V lost 0 bases and J 4 bases, leaving 9 bases between the germline ends. There are 14 residues in the CDR3. CDR3 sequence: CASSLGQNADTQYF. The CDR3 region has the DNA TGCGCCAGCAGCTTGGGACAGAATGCAGATACGCAGTATTTT.

This clonotype was found many times. CDR3 sequence: CASSQDLGGQETQYF. CDR3 DNA sequence: TGTGCCAGCAGCCAAGACCTCGGGGGCCAAGAGACCCAGTACTTC. V is TRBV4-2 and J is TRBJ2-5; possibly TRBD2 for D (6 bases). The germline V gene encodes CDR1 LGHNA and CDR2 YNFKEQ. The ends were cut back, 0 bases at V and 1 base at J, with 9 bases in the middle. This CDR3 has 15 residues.

The table lists this clonotype with many counts. The chain couples TRBV7-2 to TRBJ1-5, with a weak D call TRBD1 (6 bases). The ends were cut back, 3 bases at V and 1 base at J, with 16 bases in the middle. CDR1 SGHTA and CDR2 FQGNSA come from the germline V gene. The length of the CDR3 is 17 residues. The CDR3 DNA reads TGTGCCAGCAGCTTGTGGCACTCGGGACAAAGCAATCAGCCCCAGCATTTT. Its translation is CASSLWHSGQSNQPQHF.

This clonotype has ten or more counts. V gene TRBV18 combines with J gene TRBJ2-5; D is perhaps TRBD1 (5 bases). The CDR3 contains 13 residues. With 3 bases removed from V and 2 bases from J, the gap between germline ends came to 7 bases. Germline CDR1 and CDR2: KGHSH and LQKENI. For the CDR3, the DNA is TGTGCCAGCTCACCCGACAGTCAAGAGACCCAGTACTTC. As protein: CASSPDSQETQYF.

This clonotype has a count of ten or more. The chain has TRBV10-3 and TRBJ2-5; D assignment may be TRBD1 or TRBD2 (5 bases each). V shed 7 bases and J shed 3 bases, with 12 bases lying between them. Germline CDR1 and CDR2: ENHRY and SYGVKD. CDR3 size: 13 residues. The CDR3 sequence: CAIMGDGEETQYF. For the CDR3, the DNA is TGTGCCATCATGGGGGACGGAGAAGAGACCCAGTACTTC.

The table lists this clonotype with a few counts. The chain links TRBV12-5 to TRBJ2-1, with no clear D. Looked up from germline, CDR1 is LGHNT and CDR2 is FRNRAP. This CDR3 spans 10 amino acids. Trimming removed 4 bases at V and 10 bases at J, with 5 bases between. For the CDR3, the DNA is TGTGCTAGTGGTTCACAAGAGCAGTTCTTC. Residues: CASGSQEQFF.

This clonotype was seen a few times. The V and J genes are TRBV4-1 and TRBJ1-4; D remains unclear. Germline CDR1 MGHRA, CDR2 YSYEKL. V was shortened by 4 bases and J by 3 bases, with 24 bases between the two germline ends. The CDR3 spans 19 residues. CDR3 in DNA: TGCGCCAGCAGCCCCGGAGGGCGCGGGATCCAAGGTGCTAATGAAAAACTGTTTTTT. Translating it yields CASSPGGRGIQGANEKLFF.

The DNA of the CDR3 is TGTGCCAGCAGCCTATACAGGGGGGGCTACGAGCAGTACTTC. As protein: CASSLYRGGYEQYF. The rearrangement uses TRBV27 and TRBJ2-7; maybe TRBD1 (8 bases). From germline, CDR1 is MNHEY and CDR2 SMNVEV (reference sequence). Trimming pared 6 bases from V and 3 bases from J, leaving 15 bases between. This CDR3 has 14 amino acids.

This clonotype was observed a handful of times. This chain connects TRBV12-3 or TRBV12-4 to TRBJ1-1; D is possibly TRBD1 (5 bases). The CDR3 is 17 residues long. The V and J ends lost 0 bases and 1 base respectively, with 15 bases between them. The DNA of the CDR3 is TGTGCCAGCAGTTTAGCCCCCGCCGGGGACGGGAACACTGAAGCTTTCTTT. Protein: CASSLAPAGDGNTEAFF.